The text below deals with one TCR beta chain. This sample was taken from a study of blood T cell repertoires in COVID-19. The table came from immunoSEQ multiplex PCR; TCRdb's copy has only in-frame clones and leaves some out. In the table there are approximately 260,000 clones, approximately 83% of which are singletons. Sequenced material: PBMCs or T cells enriched from blood (not recorded which). This sequence was found in a man aged 45 to 65 who had recovered from COVID-19.

The CDR3 loop is CASSPWGGYNQPQHF. Written as DNA, the CDR3 is TGTGCCAGCAGCCCCTGGGGGGGATACAATCAGCCCCAGCATTTT. The chain joins TRBV7-2 to TRBJ1-5, with TRBD1 as a possible D gene (5 bases). From germline, CDR1 is SGHTA and CDR2 FQGNSA. Trimming took off 5 bases at V and 3 bases at J, with 14 bases between the two ends. The CDR3 covers 15 residues.